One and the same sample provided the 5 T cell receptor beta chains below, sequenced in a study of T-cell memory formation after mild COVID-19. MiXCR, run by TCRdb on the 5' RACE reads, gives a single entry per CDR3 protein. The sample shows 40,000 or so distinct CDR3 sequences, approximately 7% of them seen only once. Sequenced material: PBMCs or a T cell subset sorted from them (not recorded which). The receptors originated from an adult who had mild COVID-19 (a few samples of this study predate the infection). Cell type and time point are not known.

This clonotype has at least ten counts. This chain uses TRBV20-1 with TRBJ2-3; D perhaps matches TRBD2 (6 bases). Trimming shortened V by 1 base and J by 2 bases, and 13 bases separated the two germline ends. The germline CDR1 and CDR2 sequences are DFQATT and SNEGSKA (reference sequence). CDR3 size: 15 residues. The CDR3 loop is CSARAGRMVTDTQYF. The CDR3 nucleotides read TGCAGTGCTAGAGCTGGGAGGATGGTCACAGATACGCAGTATTTT.

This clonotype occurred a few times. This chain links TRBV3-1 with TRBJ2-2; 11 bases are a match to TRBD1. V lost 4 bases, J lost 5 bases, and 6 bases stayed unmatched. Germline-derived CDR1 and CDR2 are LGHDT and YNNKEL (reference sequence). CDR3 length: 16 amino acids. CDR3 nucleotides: TGTGCCAGCAGCCTAAAAGGGACAGGGGGAACCGGGGAGCTGTTTTTT. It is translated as CASSLKGTGGTGELFF.

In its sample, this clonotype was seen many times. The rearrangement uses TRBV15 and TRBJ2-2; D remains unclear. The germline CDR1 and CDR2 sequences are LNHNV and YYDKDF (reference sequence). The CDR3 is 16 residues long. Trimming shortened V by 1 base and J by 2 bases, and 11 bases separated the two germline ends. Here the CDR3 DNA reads TGTGCCACCAGCAGAGGTAGAGGAGTCAACACCGGGGAGCTGTTTTTT. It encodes CATSRGRGVNTGELFF. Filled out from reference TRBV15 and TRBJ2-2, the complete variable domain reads DAMVIQNPRYQVTQFGKPVTLSCSQTLNHNVMYWYQQKSSQAPKLLFHYYDKDFNNEADTPDNFQSRRPNTSFCFLDIRSPGLGDTAMYLCATSRGRGVNTGELFFGEGSRLTVL.

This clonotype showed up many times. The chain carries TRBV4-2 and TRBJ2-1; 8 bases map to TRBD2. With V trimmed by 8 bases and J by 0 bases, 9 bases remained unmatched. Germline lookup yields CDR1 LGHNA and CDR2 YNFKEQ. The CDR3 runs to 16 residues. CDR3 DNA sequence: TGTGCCAGCGGCCTCTCCGGGACTAGCTCCTACAATGAGCAGTTCTTC. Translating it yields CASGLSGTSSYNEQFF.

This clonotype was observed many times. The CDR3 DNA reads as TGCGCCAGCAGCTTGGATACGGGAAGCAATGAGCAGTTCTTC. It translates to CASSLDTGSNEQFF. The rearrangement links TRBV5-1 to TRBJ2-1; perhaps TRBD2 as D (5 bases). The length of the CDR3 is 14 residues. Germline CDR1 SGHRS, CDR2 YFSETQ. V dropped 0 bases and J dropped 6 bases, with 10 bases sitting between them.